This entry lists 22 T cell receptor beta chains sequenced from one sample in a study of blood T cell repertoires in COVID-19. TCRdb's copy holds only in-frame clones and misses some; the assay was immunoSEQ multiplex PCR. The repertoire holds about 94,000 clones, around 81% seen once, with approximately 6.8% in the top ten. The sample taken for sequencing was peripheral blood. The receptors stem from a man in his 60s with acute or convalescent COVID-19.

This clone was seen many times. The V call is TRBV4-1, the J call TRBJ2-7; D may be TRBD1 (7 bases). Germline values: CDR1 MGHRA, CDR2 YSYEKL. This CDR3 is 16 amino acids long. The ends were cut back, 1 base at V and 2 bases at J, with 15 bases in the middle. The CDR3 loop reads CASSQGGTATAYEQYF. The CDR3 nucleotides read TGCGCCAGCAGCCAAGGCGGGACAGCTACAGCCTACGAGCAGTACTTC.

V is TRBV23-1 and J is TRBJ1-1; D is perhaps TRBD1 (5 bases). TRBV23-1 is labeled an ORF, and its function is uncertain. This CDR3 has 15 residues. With 0 bases removed from V and 1 base from J, the gap between germline ends came to 9 bases. The CDR3: CASSQSARENTEAFF. The CDR3 bases are TGCGCCAGCAGTCAATCGGCCAGGGAGAACACTGAAGCTTTCTTT.

This chain connects TRBV27 to TRBJ1-2; possibly TRBD1 for D (6 bases). The CDR3 runs 14 residues. From germline, CDR1 is MNHEY and CDR2 SMNVEV (reference sequence). Trimming shortened V by 0 bases and J by 4 bases, and 9 bases separated the two germline ends. CDR3 amino acids: CASSLSGAGYGYTF. The CDR3 DNA reads as TGTGCCAGCAGTTTATCGGGGGCAGGCTATGGCTACACCTTC.

This rearrangement joins TRBV29-1 to TRBJ1-5; 9 positions agree with TRBD1. In germline, CDR1 is SQVTM, CDR2 ANQGSEA. There are 13 residues in the CDR3. V trimming: 7 bases; J trimming: 4 bases; junction bases outside the gene matches: 5. The CDR3 nucleotides are TGCAGCGCGGGACAGGGTTTGAATCAGCCCCAGCATTTT. Translating it yields CSAGQGLNQPQHF.

The CDR3 loop reads CASSYGSVVGGYTF. In DNA, the CDR3 is TGTGCCAGCAGTTACGGGAGTGTGGTCGGTGGCTACACCTTC. The gene calls are TRBV6-5 and TRBJ1-2; D is undetermined. From germline, CDR1 is MNHEY and CDR2 SVGAGI. V was cut by 2 bases and J by 7 bases, with 14 bases left in between. CDR3 length: 14 residues.

The rearrangement links TRBV9 to TRBJ2-2, with 8 nucleotides matching TRBD1. The CDR3 is 15 residues long. CDR1 and CDR2 from the germline V gene are SGDLS and YYNGEE. After removal of 4 bases from V and 6 bases from J, the junction contained 8 bases not matched to a gene. The CDR3 spells CASSFTDRAAGELFF. CDR3 sequence (DNA): TGTGCCAGCAGCTTCACGGACAGGGCGGCCGGGGAGCTGTTTTTT.

The chain couples TRBV6-2 or TRBV6-3 to TRBJ2-7; D is ambiguous. Trimming removed 6 bases at V and 2 bases at J, with 14 bases between. The CDR3 is made up of 14 amino acids. Germline CDR1 and CDR2: MNHEY and SVGEGT. The CDR3 spells CASSPSGTTYEQYF. CDR3 DNA: TGTGCCAGCAGCCCGAGTGGTACCACCTACGAGCAGTACTTC.

V usage is TRBV10-3 and J usage is TRBJ2-5; D remains unclear. The length of the CDR3 is 13 residues. Trimming removed 2 bases at V and 1 base at J, with 5 bases between. Per the germline V gene, CDR1 is ENHRY and CDR2 is SYGVKD. The CDR3 sequence: CAISEVLQETQYF. The DNA of the CDR3 is TGTGCCATCAGTGAGGTCCTCCAAGAGACCCAGTACTTC.

This clone showed up just a few times. This chain connects TRBV25-1 to TRBJ1-4; no firm D call. Trimming removed 4 bases at V and 0 bases at J, with 6 bases between. Per the germline V gene, CDR1 is MGHDK and CDR2 is SYGVNS. The CDR3 loop spans 14 amino acids. The CDR3 here is CASSVSTTNEKLFF. CDR3 nucleotide sequence: TGTGCCAGCAGTGTCAGTACAACTAATGAAAAACTGTTTTTT.

The chain recombines TRBV30 with TRBJ1-2, with D uncertain. The germline V gene encodes CDR1 GTSNPN and CDR2 SVGIG (reference sequence). The CDR3 is made up of 13 amino acids. Deletions cut 2 bases from V and 4 bases from J, with 11 bases between. The CDR3 here is CAWSPRILYGYTF. CDR3 in DNA: TGTGCCTGGAGTCCAAGAATACTCTATGGCTACACCTTC.

This clone occurred once. V and J are TRBV2 and TRBJ1-5; 7 bases are shared with TRBD1. V was pared by 5 bases and J by 6 bases, with 10 bases of the junction left unmatched. Germline V gene data show CDR1 as SNHLY and CDR2 as FYNNEI. The CDR3 runs to 15 residues. The CDR3 here is CASSSGRGLGQPQHF. For the CDR3, the DNA is TGTGCCAGCAGTTCCGGAAGGGGGCTGGGTCAGCCCCAGCATTTT. Together with reference TRBV2 and TRBJ1-5, the CDR3 gives the full variable domain: EPEVTQTPSHQVTQMGQEVILRCVPISNHLYFYWYRQILGQKVEFLVSFYNNEISEKSEIFDDQFSVERPDGSNFTLKIRSTKLEDSAMYFCASSSGRGLGQPQHFGDGTRLSIL.

The gene calls are TRBV7-2 and TRBJ2-2; TRBD2 agrees at 7 bases. CDR1 and CDR2 from the germline V gene are SGHTA and FQGNSA. This CDR3 region has 16 residues. With V trimmed by 3 bases and J by 6 bases, 10 bases remained unmatched. CDR3 bases: TGTGCCAGCAGCTTGAGGCTCGCGGGGGAGCCCGGGGAGCTGTTTTTT. It yields the protein CASSLRLAGEPGELFF. Filled out from reference TRBV7-2 and TRBJ2-2, the complete variable domain reads GAGVSQSPSNKVTEKGKDVELRCDPISGHTALYWYRQSLGQGLEFLIYFQGNSAPDKSGLPSDRFSAERTGGSVSTLTIQRTQQEDSAVYLCASSLRLAGEPGELFFGEGSRLTVL.

The chain combines TRBV9 with TRBJ2-7, with D possibly being TRBD1 (5 bases). CDR3 length: 13 residues. CDR1 SGDLS and CDR2 YYNGEE come from the germline V gene. V was cut by 3 bases and J by 6 bases, with 13 bases left in between. CDR3 residues: CASSAEQGLEQYF. The CDR3 coding sequence is TGTGCCAGCAGCGCTGAGCAGGGTCTCGAGCAGTACTTC.

This sequence joins TRBV19 and TRBJ2-1, with no clear D. Trimming stripped 1 base from V and 4 bases from J, with 11 bases between. Germline V gives CDR1 LNHDA, CDR2 SQIVND (reference sequence). This CDR3 comprises 15 residues. The CDR3 region is CASSIVLASYNEQFF. The DNA for the CDR3 is TGTGCCAGTAGTATAGTGTTAGCCTCATACAATGAGCAGTTCTTC.

The CDR3 here is CAAKGQGLYEQYF. DNA of the CDR3: TGTGCCGCTAAGGGACAGGGATTGTACGAGCAGTACTTC. The J gene is TRBJ2-7, the V gene TRBV6-5; 9 bases align to TRBD1. CDR3 length equals 13 residues. V lost 11 bases and J lost 4; bases outside the gene matches: 9. Per germline, CDR1 MNHEY and CDR2 SVGAGI.

The chain couples TRBV12-5 to TRBJ1-1, with 10 positions matching TRBD1. Germline V gene sequence: CDR1 LGHNT, CDR2 FRNRAP. V lost 0 bases to trimming and J lost 6 bases; unmatched junction nucleotides: 7. CDR3 length equals 16 residues. CDR3 nucleotides: TGTGCTAGTGGTTTGGTAATGACAGGGGGCTCCCCTGAAGCTTTCTTT. Its translation: CASGLVMTGGSPEAFF.

This sequence joins TRBV6-4 and TRBJ1-5, with a tentative D call TRBD1 (5 bases). CDR1 MRHNA and CDR2 SNTAGT come from the germline V gene. The ends were cut back, 2 bases at V and 4 bases at J, with 9 bases in the middle. The CDR3 is 14 residues long. The CDR3 sequence: CASSDRGGNQPQHF. For the CDR3, the DNA is TGTGCCAGCAGTGACAGGGGAGGGAATCAGCCCCAGCATTTT.

V gene TRBV5-1 combines with J gene TRBJ1-2; 9 bases are a match to TRBD1. The V gene's germline CDR1 is SGHRS and CDR2 YFSETQ. V shed 3 bases and J 4 bases; nucleotides not matched to a gene: 7. The CDR3 consists of 15 residues. CDR3 amino acids: CASSSRQGEGYGYTF. CDR3 sequence (DNA): TGCGCCAGCAGCTCCCGACAGGGGGAGGGCTATGGCTACACCTTC. The full variable domain, rest sourced from reference TRBV5-1 and TRBJ1-2, is KAGVTQTPRYLIKTRGQQVTLSCSPISGHRSVSWYQQTPGQGLQFLFEYFSETQRNKGNFPGRFSGRQFSNSRSEMNVSTLELGDSALYLCASSSRQGEGYGYTFGSGTRLTVV.

The CDR3 sequence is CASSLSDRERGGYTF. Written as DNA, the CDR3 is TGTGCCAGCAGCTTATCCGACAGGGAAAGGGGTGGCTACACCTTC. The chain combines TRBV11-1 with TRBJ1-2; 7 bases are a match to TRBD1. CDR3 length equals 15 residues. V trimming: 2 bases; J trimming: 7 bases; junction bases outside the gene matches: 10. Per germline, CDR1 SGHAT and CDR2 FQDESV (reference sequence).

V usage is TRBV12-3 or TRBV12-4 and J usage is TRBJ2-1, with TRBD2 matching over 10 bases. Trimming removed 8 bases from V and 7 bases from J; junction bases left unmatched: 5. This CDR3 has 13 residues. As DNA, the CDR3 is TGTGCCAGCGCGCCTAGCGGGAGAAATGAGCAGTTCTTC. Protein: CASAPSGRNEQFF.

This clone came up a few times. The rearrangement uses TRBV5-4 and TRBJ1-2, with TRBD1 identical over 9 bases. Germline CDR1 is SGHNT and CDR2 is YYREEE (reference sequence). V lost 2 bases, J lost 8 bases, and 4 bases stayed unmatched. The CDR3 length is 13 residues. This CDR3 reads CASSFRTGEGYTF. The CDR3 coding sequence is TGTGCCAGCAGCTTCAGGACAGGGGAAGGCTACACCTTC.

This clone was counted at least ten times. CDR3 in amino acids: CASSEHQFYGYTF. The CDR3 coding sequence is TGTGCCAGCAGTGAACATCAGTTCTATGGCTACACCTTC. The chain combines TRBV2 with TRBJ1-2; D gene uncertain. This CDR3 has 13 residues. Germline values: CDR1 SNHLY, CDR2 FYNNEI. Trimming took off 2 bases at V and 4 bases at J, with 8 bases between the two ends.